This TCR beta chain was found in a study of T-cell reconstitution after alpha-beta-depleted transplantation in children. V was clipped by 1 base and J by 0 bases, with 10 bases between them. Germline CDR1 reads LGHNA; CDR2 reads YSLEER. CDR3 length equals 16 residues. Unique molecular identifiers were used in preparing the TCRbeta library. TCRdb reprocessed the PCR reads with MiXCR, giving one entry per CDR3 protein. The sample consists of 500,000 to 650,000 distinct CDR3 sequences, roughly an eighth of them appearing once. The material was PBMCs, mostly from graft donor cells, obtained 180 days after TCRalphabeta/CD19-depleted stem cell transplant. This TCR came from a female patient aged 2-9 years who had a stem cell transplant for aplastic anemia, so the T cells may come from the graft donor. The chain is built from TRBV4-3 and TRBJ2-1; D not resolved. The CDR3 here is CASSQGTGLSYNEQFF. CDR3 DNA: TGCGCCAGCAGCCAAGGCACGGGCCTCTCCTACAATGAGCAGTTCTTC.